This TCR beta chain came from a study of cytomegalovirus exposure and HLA in healthy donors (TCRdb year 2017). Turning to the overall study: A later analysis indicated that the 120 validation repertoires were generated on the platform also employed for the approximately 700 repertoires of the first cohort. The study was designed to test whether signatures of past pathogen exposure could be identified by cataloging public T cell receptors. A separate validation cohort of about 110 different subjects was used in addition to the 666-subject first cohort. To predict cytomegalovirus infection status, the study brought together high-throughput TCR immunosequencing, statistical association of individual TCRs with disease status, and machine learning. Study-level results and caveats: Most TCR sequences were observed very rarely across donors, whereas some public TCRs were present in many individuals. A later analysis had no HLA typing for the validation cohort, so co-occurrence there was scored across all 120 repertoires. Of the cluster scores, roughly 95% were above 0 in a later analysis, which found that TCRs clustered in the first cohort also tended to co-occur in the approximately 110 validation repertoires. The classifier was reported to diagnose cytomegalovirus status with high specificity and sensitivity in both the original cohort and the validation cohort. According to the authors, the approach could potentially be generalized to other disease states and immunological phenotypes. In vitro tests confirmed that a few of the cytomegalovirus-associated TCR beta chains recognize cytomegalovirus antigens. The study listed approximately 160 TCR beta chains as associated with cytomegalovirus.

The donors were included in the validation cohort of 100 to 150 subjects, a group kept apart from the roughly 670-subject first cohort. Libraries were built with the immunoSEQ multiplex PCR assay. From the authors' description of their analysis: A statistical classification framework was developed to diagnose cytomegalovirus status using the catalog of TCR beta chain sequences. The table comes from immuneACCESS by way of TCRdb, which keeps in-frame sequences with V and J called. Part of the clones is missing from these tables; in studies checked, under half for an unresolved V gene and the rest for unknown reasons. The D gene and trimming were derived from the DNA, and the V and J assignments and clone size from that table. For this sample there are about 200,000 clones; roughly 91% appear just once. The ten largest clones represent roughly 2% of the sample. Details on this clone: This receptor's antigen is unknown. No quality values exist for individual bases; no much larger clone is one base distant.

Including cysteine and phenylalanine, the CDR3 has 18 amino acids. Of the read, only the CDR3 DNA is kept; its 54 bases are in frame from base 1. The germline V gene gives CDR1 as SGDLS and CDR2 as YYNGEE. V is cut by 4 bases and J by 1 base, and the space between the germline ends is 23 bases. What was sequenced was PBMCs. The chain employs TRBV9 and TRBJ2-5, and possibly TRBD1, on 5 matching bases. This TCR derives from a woman under 30 in good health and CMV-seropositive. This receptor has the CDR3 CASSTPPLTDLVQETQYF. The sequenced DNA: TGTGCCAGCAGCACACCCCCACTGACAGATCTTGTCCAAGAGACCCAGTACTTC.